Shown below are 21 T cell receptor beta chains from a single sample sequenced in a study of T cell changes during pregnancy in multiple sclerosis. Assay: immunoSEQ multiplex PCR; the TCRdb copy retains only in-frame clones and omits some. Seen here are some 39,000 clones, 85% to 95% observed once, and the top ten hold 1.2%. The sample consisted of PBMCs (not recorded whether the cells were cultured). The receptor set was obtained from a female donor with multiple sclerosis, enrolled in a pregnancy study.

The chain employs TRBV9 and TRBJ1-3; D gene unclear. The CDR3 runs to 16 residues. The ends were cut back, 0 bases at V and 2 bases at J, with 12 bases in the middle. Germline CDR1 is SGDLS and CDR2 is YYNGEE. The CDR3 sequence is CASSVGVGGTGNTIYF. The CDR3 nucleotides are TGTGCCAGCAGCGTAGGGGTAGGTGGTACTGGAAACACCATATATTTT.

The chain links TRBV5-1 to TRBJ2-7, with 8 bases aligning to TRBD2. Trimming removed 4 bases from V and 2 bases from J; junction bases left unmatched: 5. Looked up from germline, CDR1 is SGHRS and CDR2 is YFSETQ. CDR3 length: 14 residues. Here the CDR3 DNA reads TGCGCCAGCAGCCTGGGACTAGAAACCTACGAGCAGTACTTC. Protein product: CASSLGLETYEQYF.

V usage is TRBV2 and J usage is TRBJ1-5; D remains unclear. Germline loops: CDR1 SNHLY, CDR2 FYNNEI. The CDR3 runs to 15 residues. With 4 bases removed from V and 1 base from J, the gap between germline ends came to 11 bases. The CDR3 loop reads CASSAQTESNQPQHF. As DNA, the CDR3 is TGTGCCAGCAGTGCCCAGACTGAGAGCAATCAGCCCCAGCATTTT.

The DNA of the CDR3 is TGTGCCAGCAGTCTGGACTGGACTGGGATCAATGAGCAGTTCTTC. Its translation: CASSLDWTGINEQFF. V usage is TRBV6-1 and J usage is TRBJ2-1; TRBD2 might be the D (5 bases). Between the trimmed V and J ends, which lost 5 bases and 6 bases, there was a span of 17 bases. Germline V gene data show CDR1 as MNHNS and CDR2 as SASEGT. CDR3 size: 15 residues.

J is TRBJ2-2 and V is TRBV18; 8 nucleotides align to TRBD1. This CDR3 contains 15 residues. The germline V gene has CDR1 KGHSH and CDR2 LQKENI. V lost 0 bases and J lost 6; bases outside the gene matches: 3. The DNA of the CDR3 is TGTGCCAGCTCACCACCGTCGACAGGGGCCGGGGAGCTGTTTTTT. Protein: CASSPPSTGAGELFF.

This chain connects TRBV30 to TRBJ2-7, with unresolved D. Trimming took 3 bases from V and 6 from J, leaving 12 bases between them. This CDR3 contains 12 residues. From germline, CDR1 is GTSNPN and CDR2 SVGIG (reference sequence). As DNA, the CDR3 is TGTGCCTGGAGCGACACCACCCCCGAGCAGTACTTC. This translates into CAWSDTTPEQYF.

The rearrangement links TRBV27 to TRBJ1-1, with D hard to call. Germline CDR1 reads MNHEY; CDR2 reads SMNVEV (reference sequence). V was clipped by 5 bases and J by 4 bases, with 29 bases between them. There are 19 residues in the CDR3. CDR3 region: CASSPNPISETIPGTEAFF. CDR3 bases: TGTGCCAGCAGTCCGAACCCCATCTCGGAGACTATACCTGGCACTGAAGCTTTCTTT.

Turning to this clone: Mismatch with germline at one junction end may stem from a read error. This chain joins TRBV11-2 and TRBJ2-1; 11 bases line up with TRBD2. This CDR3 has 12 residues. CDR1 SGHAT and CDR2 FQNNGV come from the germline V gene. The CDR3 DNA follows: TGTGCCAGCAGCTTAGCCACTAGCGGGAGTCTCTTC. Translated: CASSLATSGSLF.

The V and J genes are TRBV30 and TRBJ1-1; 9 bases fit TRBD1. The CDR3 consists of 21 residues. J gave up 0 bases and V 0 bases, and 20 bases lay outside the gene matches. Per the germline V gene, CDR1 is GTSNPN and CDR2 is SVGIG (reference sequence). The CDR3 loop reads CAWSVLWGRRDREGMNTEAFF. CDR3 DNA sequence: TGTGCCTGGAGTGTACTTTGGGGAAGAAGGGACAGGGAGGGGATGAACACTGAAGCTTTCTTT. The full variable domain, its missing parts supplied by reference TRBV30 and TRBJ1-1, is SQTIHQWPATLVQPVGSPLSLECTVEGTSNPNLYWYRQAAGRGLQLLFYSVGIGQISSEVPQNLSASRPQDRQFILSSKKLLLSDSGFYLCAWSVLWGRRDREGMNTEAFFGQGTRLTVV.

This clone was observed once. The chain recombines TRBV11-2 with TRBJ1-5; unclear D gene. V was cut by 1 base and J by 5 bases, with 12 bases left in between. This CDR3 is 15 amino acids long. In germline, CDR1 is SGHAT, CDR2 FQNNGV. This CDR3 reads CASSLGSMTDQPQHF. The CDR3 nucleotides are TGTGCCAGCAGCTTAGGGTCTATGACGGATCAGCCCCAGCATTTT.

The gene calls are TRBV5-1 and TRBJ2-7, with a tentative D call TRBD1 (6 bases). Deletions cut 0 bases from V and 0 bases from J, with 16 bases between. Germline V gene sequence: CDR1 SGHRS, CDR2 YFSETQ. The CDR3 spans 17 residues. CDR3 sequence: CASSLGPFRDISYEQYF. CDR3 DNA sequence: TGCGCCAGCAGCTTGGGCCCATTCCGGGACATCTCCTACGAGCAGTACTTC.

The chain has TRBV27 and TRBJ2-3; D not certain. The V end lost 6 bases, the J end lost 0 bases, and 10 bases lay between the germline ends. The CDR3 is 14 amino acids. CDR1 is MNHEY, CDR2 SMNVEV, per germline (reference sequence). DNA of the CDR3: TGTGCCAGCAGCAAGACCGAAAGCACAGATACGCAGTATTTT. This codes for CASSKTESTDTQYF.

This chain uses TRBV5-8 with TRBJ1-4, with unresolved D. V was pared by 0 bases and J by 4 bases, with 10 bases between. CDR3 size: 15 residues. From germline, CDR1 is SGHTS and CDR2 YDEGEE. CDR3 DNA: TGTGCCAGCAGCTTGGTGCCAGCAATTAATGAAAAACTGTTTTTT. Translation: CASSLVPAINEKLFF.

The CDR3, as DNA: TGCGCCAGCAGCCCGGCCCCCTTCGGCTCTGATACGCAGTATTTT. It is translated as CASSPAPFGSDTQYF. V and J are TRBV4-3 and TRBJ2-3; D is undetermined. CDR1 LGHNA and CDR2 YSLEER come from the germline V gene. The CDR3 totals 15 residues. V dropped 4 bases and J dropped 6 bases, with 17 bases sitting between them.

The chain combines TRBV11-2 with TRBJ2-5, with D hard to call. Trimming shortened V by 1 base and J by 2 bases, and 17 bases separated the two germline ends. Germline loops: CDR1 SGHAT, CDR2 FQNNGV. CDR3 length equals 17 residues. The CDR3 DNA sequence: TGTGCCAGCAGCTTAGGTGTCCTTGGCGGCCCTCAAGAGACCCAGTACTTC. Its translation: CASSLGVLGGPQETQYF. Combining the CDR3 with reference TRBV11-2 and TRBJ2-5 gives the whole variable domain EAGVAQSPRYKIIEKRQSVAFWCNPISGHATLYWYQQILGQGPKLLIQFQNNGVVDDSQLPKDRFSAERLKGVDSTLKIQPAKLEDSAVYLCASSLGVLGGPQETQYFGPGTRLLVL.

V usage is TRBV18 and J usage is TRBJ1-2; D not resolved. This CDR3 spans 14 amino acids. Trimming took off 1 base at V and 8 bases at J, with 14 bases between the two ends. Germline V gene data show CDR1 as KGHSH and CDR2 as LQKENI. The CDR3 sequence is CASSPRPTLEGYTF. The DNA for the CDR3 is TGTGCCAGCTCACCACGACCGACGTTAGAAGGCTACACCTTC.

The chain joins TRBV6-1 to TRBJ2-3, with a weak D call TRBD2 (6 bases). V gave up 3 bases and J gave up 5 bases, with 12 bases separating them. The CDR3 contains 14 residues. Germline-derived CDR1 and CDR2 are MNHNS and SASEGT. The CDR3 is CASSERQTRDTQYF. CDR3 coding DNA: TGTGCCAGCAGTGAGCGGCAGACTAGAGATACGCAGTATTTT.

CDR3 bases: TGTGCCACCATACACCGACAGGGGATATACTATGGCTACACCTTC. It codes for CATIHRQGIYYGYTF. This rearrangement joins TRBV19 to TRBJ1-2, with 8 bases fitting TRBD1. V dropped 10 bases and J dropped 3; count of bases not matched to a gene: 13. CDR1 is LNHDA and CDR2 is SQIVND in the germline V gene (reference sequence). This CDR3 comprises 15 residues. Full variable domain (rest looked up from reference TRBV19 and TRBJ1-2): DGGITQSPKYLFRKEGQNVTLSCEQNLNHDAMYWYRQDPGQGLRLIYYSQIVNDFQKGDIAEGYSVSREKKESFPLTVTSAQKNPTAFYLCATIHRQGIYYGYTFGSGTRLTVV.

This chain joins TRBV7-3 and TRBJ2-3; TRBD2 might be the D (6 bases). CDR1 is SGHTA and CDR2 is FQGTGA in the germline V gene. V lost 8 bases, J lost 1 base, and 16 bases lay in between. The CDR3 length is 15 residues. CDR3 sequence reads: CASARKAGRTDTQYF. The DNA for the CDR3 is TGTGCCAGCGCAAGAAAGGCGGGGCGCACAGATACGCAGTATTTT.

This clone was seen only a few times. The chain recombines TRBV27 with TRBJ1-2; 7 bases agree with TRBD1. Germline-derived CDR1 and CDR2 are MNHEY and SMNVEV (reference sequence). This CDR3 spans 14 amino acids. Germline trimming cut 5 bases from V and 6 bases from J; bases unmatched to any gene: 9. In nucleotides, the CDR3 is TGTGCCAGCAGTGCTTTGGACAGGTTGGATGGCTACACCTTC. This gives the protein CASSALDRLDGYTF.

A single count supports this clone. The rearrangement joins TRBV4-1 to TRBJ2-7, with 8 positions matching TRBD2. This CDR3 contains 16 residues. Germline V gene sequence: CDR1 MGHRA, CDR2 YSYEKL. With V trimmed by 1 base and J by 1 base, 6 bases remained unmatched. CDR3 sequence reads: CASSQAITSGSYEQYF. In nucleotides, the CDR3 is TGCGCCAGCAGCCAAGCGATTACTAGCGGTTCCTACGAGCAGTACTTC.